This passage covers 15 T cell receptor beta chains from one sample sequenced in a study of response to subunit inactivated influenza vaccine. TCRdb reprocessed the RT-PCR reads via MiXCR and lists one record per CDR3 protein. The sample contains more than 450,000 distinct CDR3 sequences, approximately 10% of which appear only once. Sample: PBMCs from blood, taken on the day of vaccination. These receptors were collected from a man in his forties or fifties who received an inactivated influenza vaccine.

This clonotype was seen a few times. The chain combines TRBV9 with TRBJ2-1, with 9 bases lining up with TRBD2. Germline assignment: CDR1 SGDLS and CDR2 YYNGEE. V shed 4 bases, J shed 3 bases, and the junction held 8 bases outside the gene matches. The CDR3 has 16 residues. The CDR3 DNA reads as TGTGCCAGCAGCTTAACGTCTAGCGGGGTCTACAATGAGCAGTTCTTC. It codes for CASSLTSSGVYNEQFF.

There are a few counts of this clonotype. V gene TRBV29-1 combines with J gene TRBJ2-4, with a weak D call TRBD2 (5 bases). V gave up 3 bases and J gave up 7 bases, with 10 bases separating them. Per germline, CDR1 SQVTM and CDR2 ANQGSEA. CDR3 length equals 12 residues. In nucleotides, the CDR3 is TGCAGCGTTGATTCCGGGGAGAACATTCAGTACTTC. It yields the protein CSVDSGENIQYF.

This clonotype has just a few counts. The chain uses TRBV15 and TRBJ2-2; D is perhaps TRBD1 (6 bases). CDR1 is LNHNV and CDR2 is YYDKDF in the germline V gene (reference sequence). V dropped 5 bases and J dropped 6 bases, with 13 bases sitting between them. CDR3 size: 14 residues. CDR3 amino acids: CATSSRQVAGELFF. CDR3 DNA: TGTGCCACCAGCTCCCGACAGGTAGCCGGGGAGCTGTTTTTT. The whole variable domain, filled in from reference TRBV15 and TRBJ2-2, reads DAMVIQNPRYQVTQFGKPVTLSCSQTLNHNVMYWYQQKSSQAPKLLFHYYDKDFNNEADTPDNFQSRRPNTSFCFLDIRSPGLGDTAMYLCATSSRQVAGELFFGEGSRLTVL.

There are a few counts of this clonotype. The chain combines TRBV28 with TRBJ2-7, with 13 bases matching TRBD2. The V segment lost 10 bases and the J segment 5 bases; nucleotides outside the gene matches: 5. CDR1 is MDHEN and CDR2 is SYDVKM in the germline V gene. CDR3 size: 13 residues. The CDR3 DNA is TGTGCCATCGGACTAGCGGGAGTAGACGAGCAGTACTTC. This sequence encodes CAIGLAGVDEQYF. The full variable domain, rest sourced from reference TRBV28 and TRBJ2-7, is DVKVTQSSRYLVKRTGEKVFLECVQDMDHENMFWYRQDPGLGLRLIYFSYDVKMKEKGDIPEGYSVSREKKERFSLILESASTNQTSMYLCAIGLAGVDEQYFGPGTRLTVT.

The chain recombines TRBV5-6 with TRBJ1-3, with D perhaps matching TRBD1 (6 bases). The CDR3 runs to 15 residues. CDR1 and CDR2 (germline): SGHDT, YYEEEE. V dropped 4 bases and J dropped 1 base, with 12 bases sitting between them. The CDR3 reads CASSAVRGSGNTIYF. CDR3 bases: TGTGCCAGCAGCGCGGTCAGGGGATCTGGAAACACCATATATTTT. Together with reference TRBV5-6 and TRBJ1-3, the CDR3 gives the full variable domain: DAGVTQSPTHLIKTRGQQVTLRCSPKSGHDTVSWYQQALGQGPQFIFQYYEEEERQRGNFPDRFSGHQFPNYSSELNVNALLLGDSALYLCASSAVRGSGNTIYFGEGSWLTVV.

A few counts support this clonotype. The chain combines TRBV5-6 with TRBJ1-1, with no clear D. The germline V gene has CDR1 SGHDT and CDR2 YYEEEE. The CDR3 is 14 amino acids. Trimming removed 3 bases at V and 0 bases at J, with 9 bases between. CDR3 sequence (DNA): TGTGCCAGCAGCTCTGAGCTGATGAACACTGAAGCTTTCTTT. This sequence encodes CASSSELMNTEAFF.

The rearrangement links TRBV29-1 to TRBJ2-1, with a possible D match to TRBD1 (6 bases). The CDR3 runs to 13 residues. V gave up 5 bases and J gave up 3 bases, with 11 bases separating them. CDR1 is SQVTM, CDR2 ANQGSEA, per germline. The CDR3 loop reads CSVPWDNYNEQFF. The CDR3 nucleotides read TGCAGCGTTCCCTGGGACAACTACAATGAGCAGTTCTTC.

CDR3 amino acids: CASSVVASGPYNEQFF. The CDR3 nucleotides are TGTGCCAGCAGCGTAGTGGCTAGCGGCCCCTACAATGAGCAGTTCTTC. V usage is TRBV9 and J usage is TRBJ2-1; 7 nucleotides align to TRBD2. CDR3 length equals 16 residues. J gave up 2 bases and V 0 bases, and 5 bases lay outside the gene matches. CDR1 and CDR2 from the germline V gene are SGDLS and YYNGEE.

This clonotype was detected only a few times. CDR3 sequence reads: CASSRDLEKLFF. Written as DNA, the CDR3 is TGTGCCAGCAGTCGGGACTTAGAAAAACTGTTTTTT. V usage is TRBV12-3 or TRBV12-4 and J usage is TRBJ1-4; perhaps TRBD1 as D (5 bases). Trimming stripped 5 bases from V and 8 bases from J, with 9 bases between. The CDR3 spans 12 residues.

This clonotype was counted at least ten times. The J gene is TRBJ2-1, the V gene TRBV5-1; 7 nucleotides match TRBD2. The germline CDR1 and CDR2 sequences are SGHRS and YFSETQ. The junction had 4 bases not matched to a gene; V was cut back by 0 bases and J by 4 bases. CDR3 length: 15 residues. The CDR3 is CASSLARGDYNEQFF. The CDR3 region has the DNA TGCGCCAGCAGCTTGGCCCGGGGGGATTACAATGAGCAGTTCTTC.

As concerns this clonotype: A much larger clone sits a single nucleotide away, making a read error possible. The CDR3 loop reads CPSSLTGPPDTQYF. DNA for the CDR3: TGCCCCAGCAGCTTAACCGGGCCTCCGGATACGCAGTATTTT. The V call is TRBV5-1, the J call TRBJ2-3, with D uncertain. The germline V gene encodes CDR1 SGHRS and CDR2 YFSETQ. The CDR3 consists of 14 residues.

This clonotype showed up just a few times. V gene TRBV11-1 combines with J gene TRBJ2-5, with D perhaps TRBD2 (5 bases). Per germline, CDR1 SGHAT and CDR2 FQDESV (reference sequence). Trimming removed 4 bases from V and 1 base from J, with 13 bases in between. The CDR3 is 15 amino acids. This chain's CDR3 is CASSSPGLFQETQYF. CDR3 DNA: TGTGCCAGCAGCTCCCCCGGACTCTTCCAAGAGACCCAGTACTTC.

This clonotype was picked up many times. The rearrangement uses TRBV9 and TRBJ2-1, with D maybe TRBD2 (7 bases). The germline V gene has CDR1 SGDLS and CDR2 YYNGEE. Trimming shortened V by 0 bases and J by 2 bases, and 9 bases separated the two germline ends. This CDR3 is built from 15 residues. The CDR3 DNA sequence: TGTGCCAGCAGCGTAGTGGGGGGGCCCTACAATGAGCAGTTCTTC. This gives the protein CASSVVGGPYNEQFF.

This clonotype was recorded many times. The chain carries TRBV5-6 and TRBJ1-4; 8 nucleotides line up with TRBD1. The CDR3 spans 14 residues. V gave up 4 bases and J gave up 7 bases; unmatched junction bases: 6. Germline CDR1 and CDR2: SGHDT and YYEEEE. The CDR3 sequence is CASSADREGEKLFF. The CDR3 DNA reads TGTGCCAGCAGCGCGGACAGGGAAGGTGAAAAACTGTTTTTT. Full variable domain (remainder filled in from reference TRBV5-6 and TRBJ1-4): DAGVTQSPTHLIKTRGQQVTLRCSPKSGHDTVSWYQQALGQGPQFIFQYYEEEERQRGNFPDRFSGHQFPNYSSELNVNALLLGDSALYLCASSADREGEKLFFGSGTQLSVL.

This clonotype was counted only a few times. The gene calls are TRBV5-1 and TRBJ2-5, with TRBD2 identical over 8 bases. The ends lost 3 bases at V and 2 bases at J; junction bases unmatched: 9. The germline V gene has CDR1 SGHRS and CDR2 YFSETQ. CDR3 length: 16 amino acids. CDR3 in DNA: TGCGCCAGCAGCTCGGGGGGGGTCAGCGGGCAAGAGACCCAGTACTTC. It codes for CASSSGGVSGQETQYF.